The 14 T cell receptor beta chains listed next were all sequenced from one sample in a study of blood T cell repertoires in COVID-19. The assay was immunoSEQ multiplex PCR, and TCRdb's table has in-frame clones only and misses some. Of roughly 430,000 clones in the sample, approximately 91% were seen once. Sequencing input: PBMCs or T cells enriched from blood (not recorded which). These receptors came from a woman aged 18-29 years who had been exposed to COVID-19.

V usage is TRBV7-2 and J usage is TRBJ2-5; D perhaps matches TRBD1 (6 bases). V was cut by 5 bases and J by 2 bases, with 9 bases left in between. Germline V gives CDR1 SGHTA, CDR2 FQGNSA. The CDR3 runs to 13 residues. The CDR3 nucleotides are TGTGCCAGCAGCGAAGACAGGCAAGAGACCCAGTACTTC. Translated, it gives CASSEDRQETQYF.

This clone was detected once. The chain carries TRBV10-3 and TRBJ2-7; 10 nucleotides agree with TRBD2. In germline, CDR1 is ENHRY, CDR2 SYGVKD. This CDR3 has 17 amino acids. V dropped 2 bases and J dropped 6; count of bases not matched to a gene: 13. This chain's CDR3 is CAISEASGGPASGEQYF. The DNA of the CDR3 is TGTGCCATCAGTGAGGCTAGCGGGGGCCCTGCGTCGGGCGAGCAGTACTTC.

The CDR3 nucleotides are TGTGCCAGCAGTACAGGGGTAAATCAGCCCCAGCATTTT. This gives the protein CASSTGVNQPQHF. This chain uses TRBV12-3 or TRBV12-4 with TRBJ1-5; 7 bases match TRBD1. With V trimmed by 5 bases and J by 4 bases, 2 bases remained unmatched. This CDR3 is 13 amino acids long.

The chain recombines TRBV6-5 with TRBJ1-6; the match to TRBD1 covers 10 bases. With V trimmed by 2 bases and J by 9 bases, 4 bases remained unmatched. Germline CDR1 MNHEY, CDR2 SVGAGI. This CDR3 has 15 amino acids. CDR3 in amino acids: CASSYDRGPGSPLHF. CDR3 in DNA: TGTGCCAGCAGTTACGACAGGGGGCCGGGTTCACCCCTCCACTTT.

The chain joins TRBV5-4 to TRBJ1-2; possible D gene TRBD1, 6 bases. Germline-derived CDR1 and CDR2 are SGHNT and YYREEE (reference sequence). V shed 3 bases and J shed 1 base, with 7 bases lying between them. The CDR3 runs to 13 residues. The CDR3: CASSWGLNYGYTF. For the CDR3, the DNA is TGTGCCAGCAGCTGGGGGCTTAACTATGGCTACACCTTC.

The V gene is TRBV19, the J gene TRBJ2-5, with 8 bases that match TRBD2. CDR1 and CDR2 from the germline V gene are LNHDA and SQIVND (reference sequence). CDR3 length equals 15 residues. J gave up 1 base and V 3 bases, and 4 bases lay outside the gene matches. The CDR3 is CASSITGGIQETQYF. CDR3 DNA: TGTGCCAGTAGTATTACGGGGGGGATCCAAGAGACCCAGTACTTC.

A remark on this clone: The junction shows a germline mismatch at one end, possibly a read error. V gene TRBV7-9 combines with J gene TRBJ1-6, with a weak D call TRBD1 (6 bases). The CDR3 has 13 residues. The germline V gene has CDR1 SEHNR and CDR2 FQNEAQ (reference sequence). The CDR3 coding sequence is TGTGCCAGCAGCCTTTTACAGGGCCAAGAGGTACTCTTT. It is translated as CASSLLQGQEVLF.

The chain has TRBV19 and TRBJ1-3; 10 positions match TRBD1. This CDR3 region has 19 residues. In germline, CDR1 is LNHDA, CDR2 SQIVND (reference sequence). V lost 2 bases to trimming and J lost 0 bases; unmatched junction nucleotides: 10. The CDR3 here is CASSIRQGARSSSGNTIYF. CDR3 coding DNA: TGTGCCAGTAGTATAAGACAGGGGGCGCGATCTTCCTCTGGAAACACCATATATTTT.

V and J are TRBV4-1 and TRBJ1-4; TRBD1 is a possible D gene (6 bases). The V end lost 3 bases, the J end lost 0 bases, and 14 bases lay between the germline ends. Germline V gene data show CDR1 as MGHRA and CDR2 as YSYEKL. CDR3 length equals 17 residues. CDR3 bases: TGCGCCAGCAGCCAGTTTTCGGGGGGCGCAACTAATGAAAAACTGTTTTTT. This sequence encodes CASSQFSGGATNEKLFF.

The chain links TRBV28 to TRBJ2-5; D is possibly TRBD1 (6 bases). CDR1 is MDHEN and CDR2 is SYDVKM in the germline V gene. The CDR3 extends over 17 amino acids. V lost 5 bases and J lost 4, with 23 bases in between. CDR3 DNA sequence: TGTGCCAGCAGTCATGAGACTCTCCAGGGGTGGATAGAGACCCAGTACTTC. Its protein is CASSHETLQGWIETQYF.

This chain joins TRBV7-8 and TRBJ2-1; 7 bases are a match to TRBD2. Germline V gene lookup returns CDR1 SGHVS and CDR2 FQNEAQ. V gave up 0 bases and J gave up 6 bases; unmatched junction bases: 8. This CDR3 region has 16 residues. The CDR3 sequence: CASSLAQAGSINEQFF. CDR3 nucleotides: TGTGCCAGCAGCTTAGCGCAAGCGGGGAGCATCAATGAGCAGTTCTTC.

With regard to this clone: The junction departs from germline at one end; a sequencing error may be responsible. The V and J genes are TRBV6-1 and TRBJ1-3, with no clear D. The germline V gene encodes CDR1 MNHNS and CDR2 SASEGT. The CDR3 runs 14 residues. This chain's CDR3 is CASSKAPLGNTIYF. CDR3 sequence (DNA): TGTGCCAGCAGTAAAGCCCCTTTGGGAAACACCATATATTTT.

The V and J genes are TRBV25-1 and TRBJ1-4; 9 bases are a match to TRBD1. Trimming cost V 2 bases and J 4 bases; bases outside gene matches: 2. The length of the CDR3 is 15 residues. Germline V CDR1 and CDR2: MGHDK, SYGVNS. The DNA for the CDR3 is TGTGCCAGCAGTGAAAAGACAGGGGGTAATGAAAAACTGTTTTTT. Encoded protein: CASSEKTGGNEKLFF. Looking up the rest from reference TRBV25-1 and TRBJ1-4 gives the full variable domain: EADIYQTPRYLVIGTGKKITLECSQTMGHDKMYWYQQDPGMELHLIHYSYGVNSTEKGDLSSESTVSRIRTEHFPLTLESARPSHTSQYLCASSEKTGGNEKLFFGSGTQLSVL.

The gene calls are TRBV28 and TRBJ1-1, with D unresolved. V was clipped by 7 bases and J by 1 base, with 7 bases between them. The germline CDR1 and CDR2 sequences are MDHEN and SYDVKM. This CDR3 comprises 12 residues. CDR3 in amino acids: CASINRNTEAFF. The CDR3 coding sequence is TGTGCCAGCATTAACAGGAACACTGAAGCTTTCTTT.